Presented here are 9 T cell receptor beta chains from one specimen sequenced in a study of shared clonotypes between healthy human individuals. Sequencing was performed with immunoSEQ multiplex PCR; in TCRdb, only in-frame clones are kept and a portion is missing. Of a few hundred thousand clones in the sample, 75% to 80% were seen once. Material: PBMCs. The receptors here all came from a woman aged 40 to 55 in good health. Some clones in this sample may be carry-over from other donors' samples.

By share, this clone counts as medium-sized. The same CDR3 arises from other DNA sequences in this sample as well. The chain joins TRBV7-9 to TRBJ2-4; tentative D call: TRBD1 (5 bases). This CDR3 is 16 amino acids long. CDR1 and CDR2 from the germline V gene are SEHNR and FQNEAQ (reference sequence). The V and J ends lost 1 base and 0 bases respectively, with 10 bases between them. The DNA for the CDR3 is TGTGCCAGCAGCTTAGGGGCAGGGCTAGCCAAAAACATTCAGTACTTC. It is translated as CASSLGAGLAKNIQYF.

This rearrangement joins TRBV2 to TRBJ2-2; D call uncertain. Germline lookup yields CDR1 SNHLY and CDR2 FYNNEI. V was pared by 2 bases and J by 4 bases, with 5 bases between. The CDR3 covers 13 residues. This chain's CDR3 is CASSETGTGELFF. The CDR3 nucleotides are TGTGCCAGCAGTGAAACGGGCACCGGGGAGCTGTTTTTT.

With respect to this clone: The final CDR3 position lacks the conserved phenylalanine or tryptophan, pointing to a likely read error. The chain employs TRBV2 and TRBJ2-2; TRBD1 agrees at 7 bases. The germline CDR1 and CDR2 sequences are SNHLY and FYNNEI. With V trimmed by 3 bases and J by 4 bases, 2 bases remained unmatched. This CDR3 spans 14 amino acids. For the CDR3, the DNA is TGTGCCAGCAGTGAGACAGGGACCACCGGGGAGCTGTTTTCT. It translates to CASSETGTTGELFS.

This clone was detected only once. The V and J genes are TRBV7-8 and TRBJ2-1; 10 bases align to TRBD2. Germline V gene sequence: CDR1 SGHVS, CDR2 FQNEAQ. The CDR3 has 14 residues. Germline trimming cut 1 base from V and 9 bases from J; bases unmatched to any gene: 3. The DNA for the CDR3 is TGTGCCAGCAGCTTAGTGGCTAGCGGGGGTGAGCAGTTCTTC. It codes for CASSLVASGGEQFF.

In DNA form, the CDR3 reads TGTGCCAGCAGCTTGGGACTAGCGGTCACCGGGGAGCTGTTTTTT. Encoded protein: CASSLGLAVTGELFF. V usage is TRBV11-2 and J usage is TRBJ2-2, with 11 bases matching TRBD2. Germline assignment: CDR1 SGHAT and CDR2 FQNNGV. V trimming: 3 bases; J trimming: 4 bases; junction bases outside the gene matches: 1. This CDR3 comprises 15 residues.

This clone appeared once. V is TRBV28 and J is TRBJ1-2; 9 bases match TRBD1. CDR3 size: 14 residues. CDR1 MDHEN and CDR2 SYDVKM come from the germline V gene. Trimming at V came to 6 bases and at J to 8 bases, leaving 10 bases not matched to a gene. CDR3 in DNA: TGTGCCAGCAGAAGGACAGGGGACGGGAAGGGCTACACCTTC. The encoded protein is CASRRTGDGKGYTF.

The chain is built from TRBV5-4 and TRBJ2-5; 7 bases align to TRBD2. Germline trimming cut 2 bases from V and 2 bases from J; bases unmatched to any gene: 6. The CDR3 consists of 15 residues. Germline V lookup: CDR1 SGHNT, CDR2 YYREEE (reference sequence). CDR3 loop: CASSFAGAGQETQYF. The CDR3 DNA follows: TGTGCCAGCAGCTTTGCGGGAGCAGGGCAAGAGACCCAGTACTTC.

The genes are TRBV7-2 and TRBJ2-7; D possibly matches TRBD1 or TRBD2 (7 bases each). This CDR3 has 18 residues. The germline V gene has CDR1 SGHTA and CDR2 FQGNSA. Trimming cost V 1 base and J 0 bases, with 19 bases left between them. DNA for the CDR3: TGTGCCAGCAGCTTAGGGGCGGGGAGGGGGCCCCCCTCCTACGAGCAGTACTTC. Translating it yields CASSLGAGRGPPSYEQYF.

Only one count was recorded for this clone. The rearrangement uses TRBV7-9 and TRBJ1-3, with unresolved D. V dropped 3 bases and J dropped 1 base, with 13 bases sitting between them. From germline, CDR1 is SEHNR and CDR2 FQNEAQ (reference sequence). The CDR3 spans 16 residues. Here the CDR3 DNA reads TGTGCCAGCAGCTTTGGCAGGACCACTTCTGGAAACACCATATATTTT. Translation: CASSFGRTTSGNTIYF. Full variable domain (outside the CDR3, taken from reference TRBV7-9 and TRBJ1-3): DTGVSQNPRHKITKRGQNVTFRCDPISEHNRLYWYRQTLGQGPEFLTYFQNEAQLEKSRLLSDRFSAERPKGSFSTLEIQRTEQGDSAMYLCASSFGRTTSGNTIYFGEGSWLTVV.